The sequence of this T cell receptor (beta chain) was determined in a study of blood T cells in healthy people across ages. Together with a sample-barcoded 5' primer, a J-beta primer mix was included in a second PCR lasting roughly 6 to 12 cycles. There were at least 2.5 million CDR3-containing paired-end reads obtained from each sample. TCRdb processed the 5' RACE reads anew with MiXCR; each CDR3 protein has one entry. The sample carries 650,000 to 1,000,000 distinct CDR3 sequences, 35% to 40% recorded once. The ends lost 2 bases at V and 3 bases at J; junction bases unmatched: 1. The germline CDR1 and CDR2 sequences are SGHRS and YFSETQ. The CDR3 is 14 residues long. Ten or more counts support this clonotype.

V and J are TRBV5-1 and TRBJ2-3; 9 bases match TRBD1. The TCR originated in a man aged 18 to 30 in good health. Sequenced material: blood. CDR3 nucleotide sequence: TGCGCCAGCAGCTTTGGACAGGGGACAGATACGCAGTATTTT. It specifies CASSFGQGTDTQYF.